The next 14 T cell receptor beta chains were all read from a single sample in a study of spatial heterogeneity in lung cancer. Time point: blood at routine non-recurrence follow-up after resection. TCRdb reanalysed the 5' RACE reads using MiXCR and keeps one entry per CDR3 protein. The sample carries roughly 72,000 distinct CDR3 sequences, roughly 9% recorded once. The sample was PBMCs, taken at follow-up. These receptors all come from a female donor with early-stage non-small cell lung cancer.

The rearrangement links TRBV9 to TRBJ1-2, with a possible D match to TRBD1 (6 bases). Trimming removed 1 base from V and 3 bases from J, with 10 bases in between. CDR1 and CDR2 (germline): SGDLS, YYNGEE. The CDR3 covers 14 residues. The CDR3 sequence: CASSVRGADYGYTF. CDR3 bases: TGTGCCAGCAGCGTACGGGGGGCGGACTATGGCTACACCTTC.

The table lists this clonotype with a few counts. In DNA, the CDR3 is TGTGCCAGCAGCTTCGGACAGGGGGCGCTGGGCACTGAAGCTTTCTTT. Protein sequence: CASSFGQGALGTEAFF. The rearrangement links TRBV7-2 to TRBJ1-1; TRBD1 matches 11 bases. Unmatched junction bases numbered 7, after V lost 3 bases and J lost 4 bases. Per germline, CDR1 SGHTA and CDR2 FQGNSA. The CDR3 has 16 residues.

The V call is TRBV29-1, the J call TRBJ2-1; 8 nucleotides align to TRBD2. The V gene's germline CDR1 is SQVTM and CDR2 ANQGSEA. This CDR3 contains 15 residues. Trimming cost V 4 bases and J 4 bases; bases outside gene matches: 9. CDR3 amino acids: CSVGRLAGMYNEQFF. In nucleotides, the CDR3 is TGCAGCGTTGGAAGGCTAGCGGGTATGTACAATGAGCAGTTCTTC.

This clonotype was counted at least ten times. The chain employs TRBV7-9 and TRBJ1-6; the match to TRBD1 covers 7 bases. CDR3 length: 14 residues. CDR1 is SEHNR and CDR2 is FQNEAQ in the germline V gene (reference sequence). J gave up 10 bases and V 5 bases, and 8 bases lay outside the gene matches. The DNA of the CDR3 is TGTGCCAGCAGCGTTGGGACAGAGACATCACCCCTCCACTTT. It specifies CASSVGTETSPLHF.

Ten or more counts support this clonotype. This chain links TRBV20-1 with TRBJ2-1; D remains unclear. CDR1 is DFQATT, CDR2 SNEGSKA, per germline (reference sequence). There are 17 residues in the CDR3. With 0 bases removed from V and 2 bases from J, the gap between germline ends came to 17 bases. CDR3 protein: CSARDLRAVLTYNEQFF. The CDR3 nucleotides are TGCAGTGCTAGAGATCTCCGCGCGGTTCTAACCTACAATGAGCAGTTCTTC.

This clonotype came up many times. The V and J genes are TRBV7-8 and TRBJ2-3; D not resolved. CDR1 and CDR2 (germline): SGHVS, FQNEAQ. V dropped 5 bases and J dropped 1 base, with 10 bases sitting between them. The length of the CDR3 is 14 residues. Here the CDR3 reads CASSPSRGTDTQYF. CDR3 bases: TGTGCCAGCAGCCCCAGTAGGGGCACAGATACGCAGTATTTT. Based on the CDR3 plus reference TRBV7-8 and TRBJ2-3, the full variable domain is GAGVSQSPRYKVAKRGQDVALRCDPISGHVSLFWYQQALGQGPEFLTYFQNEAQLDKSGLPSDRFFAERPEGSVSTLKIQRTQQEDSAVYLCASSPSRGTDTQYFGPGTRLTVL.

There are a few counts of this clonotype. The J gene is TRBJ2-5, the V gene TRBV20-1; D gene unclear. The germline V gene encodes CDR1 DFQATT and CDR2 SNEGSKA (reference sequence). This CDR3 region has 10 residues. Deletions cut 8 bases from V and 4 bases from J, with 8 bases between. In DNA form, the CDR3 reads TGCAGTCCGGCTAGAGAGACCCAGTACTTC. Translated: CSPARETQYF.

This clonotype was observed a handful of times. The rearrangement uses TRBV19 and TRBJ2-1; 7 bases agree with TRBD2. From germline, CDR1 is LNHDA and CDR2 SQIVND (reference sequence). Trimming removed 4 bases from V and 4 bases from J; junction bases left unmatched: 7. This CDR3 is built from 15 residues. The CDR3 sequence: CASSRGEGLYNEQFF. The CDR3 DNA reads as TGTGCCAGTAGTAGGGGGGAGGGACTTTACAATGAGCAGTTCTTC. The full variable domain, its missing parts supplied by reference TRBV19 and TRBJ2-1, is DGGITQSPKYLFRKEGQNVTLSCEQNLNHDAMYWYRQDPGQGLRLIYYSQIVNDFQKGDIAEGYSVSREKKESFPLTVTSAQKNPTAFYLCASSRGEGLYNEQFFGPGTRLTVL.

This clonotype has ten or more counts. This chain links TRBV7-2 with TRBJ2-1; 11 nucleotides agree with TRBD2. The CDR3 sequence is 16 residues long. With V trimmed by 1 base and J by 4 bases, 3 bases remained unmatched. CDR1 is SGHTA, CDR2 FQGNSA, per germline. The DNA for the CDR3 is TGTGCCAGCAGCTTAGATTTAGCGGGAGGGTACAATGAGCAGTTCTTC. This codes for CASSLDLAGGYNEQFF.

In this sample, this clonotype turned up many times. The conserved closing phenylalanine or tryptophan is absent in this CDR3, likely reflecting a read error. The limits of the CDR3 on the DNA are not certain, so only TCRdb's listed CDR3 is given. The chain combines TRBV29-1 with TRBJ2-1; TRBD2, as called in the table, went unchecked against the DNA. CDR1 and CDR2 from the germline V gene are SQVTM and ANQGSEA. Counting both end residues, the CDR3 totals 9 amino acids. The CDR3 protein is CSARGLLFP.

The chain links TRBV6-5 to TRBJ1-1, with D possibly matching TRBD1 (5 bases). V was trimmed by 4 bases and J by 0 bases, leaving 12 bases between them. This CDR3 has 15 residues. The germline V gene encodes CDR1 MNHEY and CDR2 SVGAGI. The CDR3 here is CASSSPGRLNTEAFF. Here the CDR3 DNA reads TGTGCCAGCAGTTCTCCGGGACGGCTGAACACTGAAGCTTTCTTT.

This clonotype occurred many times. The chain combines TRBV7-3 with TRBJ2-1, with D tentatively TRBD1 (6 bases). The ends were cut back, 3 bases at V and 5 bases at J, with 11 bases in the middle. Germline CDR1 reads SGHTA; CDR2 reads FQGTGA. The CDR3 spans 14 residues. CDR3 residues: CASSFPTGNNEQFF. The CDR3 DNA reads as TGTGCCAGCAGCTTCCCGACAGGAAACAATGAGCAGTTCTTC.

Ten or more counts support this clonotype. The chain joins TRBV27 to TRBJ2-1, with D maybe TRBD2 (5 bases). V dropped 9 bases and J dropped 0 bases, with 12 bases sitting between them. The CDR3 extends over 14 amino acids. From germline, CDR1 is MNHEY and CDR2 SMNVEV (reference sequence). CDR3 bases: TGTGCCAGTACCCGGGATTTCTCCTACAATGAGCAGTTCTTC. Its protein product is CASTRDFSYNEQFF.

The chain employs TRBV7-9 and TRBJ2-7; D tentatively fits TRBD1 or TRBD2 (6 bases each). There are 12 residues in the CDR3. In germline, CDR1 is SEHNR, CDR2 FQNEAQ (reference sequence). Trimming left V 8 bases short and J 3 bases short, with 11 bases between. This CDR3 reads CASVGGGYEQYF. The DNA for the CDR3 is TGTGCCAGCGTTGGAGGGGGCTACGAGCAGTACTTC.